A single sample is the source of the 11 T cell receptor beta chains below, sequenced in a study of OX40 agonist ivuxolimab in advanced cancers. This table comes from immunoSEQ multiplex PCR, and its TCRdb copy is limited to in-frame clones, with some not included. In the table there are around 80,000 clones, roughly 90% of which are singletons. The sample in question was CD4+ or CD8+ T cells sorted from blood, obtained in a trial of the OX40 agonist ivuxolimab. Receptors were obtained from an adult with an advanced solid tumor such as melanoma, head and neck, liver or kidney cancer.

This chain links TRBV7-2 with TRBJ1-5; D remains unclear. The length of the CDR3 is 13 residues. Germline-derived CDR1 and CDR2 are SGHTA and FQGNSA. V lost 2 bases and J 7 bases, leaving 9 bases between the germline ends. In nucleotides, the CDR3 is TGTGCCAGCAGCTTAAGGTTGGAGCAGCCCCAGCATTTT. It specifies CASSLRLEQPQHF.

This chain connects TRBV30 to TRBJ2-3, with D possibly TRBD1 on 6 matching bases. Germline V gene sequence: CDR1 GTSNPN, CDR2 SVGIG (reference sequence). Trimming took off 2 bases at V and 0 bases at J, with 9 bases between the two ends. The CDR3 is made up of 14 amino acids. CDR3 DNA: TGTGCCTGGAGTTTGGGGGCTAGCACAGATACGCAGTATTTT. Translation gives CAWSLGASTDTQYF.

This rearrangement joins TRBV6-1 to TRBJ1-1; D is unresolved. CDR3 length equals 12 residues. The V end was cut by 10 bases, the J end by 6 bases, with 15 bases between. Germline assignment: CDR1 MNHNS and CDR2 SASEGT. CDR3 in amino acids: CAKWAGSPEAFF. CDR3 DNA: TGTGCCAAGTGGGCGGGGAGTCCTGAAGCTTTCTTT.

The rearrangement uses TRBV6-1 and TRBJ1-2; 8 positions match TRBD1. The CDR3 is 14 residues long. J was trimmed by 4 bases and V by 5 bases; bases with no gene match: 6. The germline V gene encodes CDR1 MNHNS and CDR2 SASEGT. The CDR3 DNA reads as TGTGCCAGCAGTTTATCCGGGACAGGCTATGGCTACACCTTC. It translates to CASSLSGTGYGYTF.

V and J are TRBV30 and TRBJ2-1, with D possibly called TRBD1 or TRBD2 (5 bases each). The CDR3 sequence is 15 residues long. Looked up from germline, CDR1 is GTSNPN and CDR2 is SVGIG (reference sequence). Trimming removed 1 base from V and 3 bases from J, with 13 bases in between. The CDR3 sequence is CAWSGGTHSYNEQFF. The CDR3, as DNA: TGTGCCTGGAGTGGGGGGACCCATAGCTACAATGAGCAGTTCTTC.

This rearrangement joins TRBV28 to TRBJ2-1, with 9 bases identical to TRBD1. The germline gives CDR1 MDHEN, CDR2 SYDVKM. The CDR3 runs to 13 residues. With V trimmed by 6 bases and J by 16 bases, 13 bases remained unmatched. In nucleotides, the CDR3 is TGTGCCAGCAGCCAGGGGCGGGACAGGGTCCGATTCTTC. As protein: CASSQGRDRVRFF.

The chain has TRBV7-9 and TRBJ2-7; 10 nucleotides agree with TRBD1. Germline CDR1 and CDR2: SEHNR and FQNEAQ (reference sequence). The CDR3 totals 16 residues. J gave up 4 bases and V 1 base, and 7 bases lay outside the gene matches. The CDR3 DNA sequence: TGTGCCAGCAGCTTAGGTGACAGGGGGCGTAGGTACGAGCAGTACTTC. This codes for CASSLGDRGRRYEQYF.

The V and J genes are TRBV5-4 and TRBJ1-1, with D possibly TRBD1 on 5 matching bases. Per germline, CDR1 SGHNT and CDR2 YYREEE (reference sequence). V lost 2 bases, J lost 7 bases, and 21 bases lay in between. The CDR3 is made up of 16 amino acids. The CDR3 spells CASSFKFLTSGGEAFF. The CDR3, as DNA: TGTGCCAGCAGCTTCAAGTTCCTTACCTCGGGGGGTGAAGCTTTCTTT. The full variable domain, with the rest looked up from reference TRBV5-4 and TRBJ1-1, is ETGVTQSPTHLIKTRGQQVTLRCSSQSGHNTVSWYQQALGQGPQFIFQYYREEENGRGNFPPRFSGLQFPNYSSELNVNALELDDSALYLCASSFKFLTSGGEAFFGQGTRLTVV.

The chain has TRBV10-2 and TRBJ1-1; unclear D gene. The V end lost 2 bases, the J end lost 1 base, and 5 bases lay between the germline ends. Germline V lookup: CDR1 WSHSY, CDR2 SAAADI. The CDR3 is 13 amino acids. CDR3 region: CASSEDGNTEAFF. For the CDR3, the DNA is TGCGCCAGCAGTGAGGACGGGAACACTGAAGCTTTCTTT.

V usage is TRBV7-6 and J usage is TRBJ2-3; 11 bases align to TRBD2. In germline, CDR1 is SGHVS, CDR2 FNYEAQ. Losses at the gene ends were 1 base for V and 8 bases for J; bases not matched to a gene: 8. The CDR3 spans 16 residues. Here the CDR3 reads CASSLEVAGGIGTQYF. CDR3 in DNA: TGTGCCAGCAGCTTAGAGGTAGCGGGAGGGATTGGTACGCAGTATTTT.

The chain is built from TRBV11-2 and TRBJ1-1; D is ambiguous. CDR3 size: 15 residues. The V and J ends lost 3 bases and 0 bases respectively, with 11 bases between them. Germline lookup yields CDR1 SGHAT and CDR2 FQNNGV. DNA of the CDR3: TGTGCCAGCAGCTTGGCCGGGTCCCTGAACACTGAAGCTTTCTTT. Amino acids: CASSLAGSLNTEAFF. The full variable domain, completed using reference TRBV11-2 and TRBJ1-1, is EAGVAQSPRYKIIEKRQSVAFWCNPISGHATLYWYQQILGQGPKLLIQFQNNGVVDDSQLPKDRFSAERLKGVDSTLKIQPAKLEDSAVYLCASSLAGSLNTEAFFGQGTRLTVV.